Shown below are 27 T cell receptor beta chains from a single sample sequenced in a study of regulatory T cells in long-lasting Graves disease. Sequencing libraries for TCR beta were prepared with iRepertoire HTBI primers and Arm-PCR of CDR3 regions. TCRdb reanalysed the multiplex PCR reads using MiXCR and keeps one entry per CDR3 protein. This table has fewer than 400,000 distinct CDR3 sequences, under 20% appearing once. Time point defined: newly diagnosed GD, antithyroid drugs for less than 3 months. From RNA extracted from PBMCs, the TCR library was made. The material sequenced was peripheral blood mononuclear cells (PBMCs), taken at new diagnosis, from a patient treated with antithyroid drugs. Every receptor here comes from a female donor with Graves disease.

This clonotype was counted only a few times. This rearrangement joins TRBV19 to TRBJ2-2; D is undetermined. CDR3 length: 17 residues. Germline V lookup: CDR1 LNHDA, CDR2 SQIVND (reference sequence). The V and J ends lost 0 bases and 3 bases respectively, with 14 bases between them. This CDR3 reads CASSIEGSLRYTGELFF. The CDR3 nucleotides read TGTGCCAGTAGTATAGAAGGCAGCCTTCGGTACACCGGGGAGCTGTTTTTT.

The V call is TRBV19, the J call TRBJ2-7; 9 bases align to TRBD1. With V trimmed by 0 bases and J by 2 bases, 2 bases remained unmatched. CDR1 is LNHDA and CDR2 is SQIVND in the germline V gene (reference sequence). The CDR3 consists of 15 residues. CDR3 coding DNA: TGTGCCAGTAGTATAGATGGACAGGGGCCCTACGAGCAGTACTTC. This translates into CASSIDGQGPYEQYF. Full variable domain (outside the CDR3, taken from reference TRBV19 and TRBJ2-7): DGGITQSPKYLFRKEGQNVTLSCEQNLNHDAMYWYRQDPGQGLRLIYYSQIVNDFQKGDIAEGYSVSREKKESFPLTVTSAQKNPTAFYLCASSIDGQGPYEQYFGPGTRLTVT.

The table lists this clonotype with many counts. The V and J genes are TRBV28 and TRBJ2-5; tentative D call: TRBD2 (6 bases). Between the trimmed V and J ends, which lost 10 bases and 4 bases, there was a span of 13 bases. The CDR3 length is 12 residues. Germline CDR1 is MDHEN and CDR2 is SYDVKM. CDR3 bases: TGTGCCACCTTGGCTAGCGTAGAGACCCAGTACTTC. As protein: CATLASVETQYF.

This clonotype has a count of ten or more. The V call is TRBV3-1, the J call TRBJ1-5, with TRBD1 matching 12 bases. With 1 base clipped from V and 1 base from J, the junction kept 5 bases outside the gene matches. CDR1 and CDR2 (germline): LGHDT, YNNKEL (reference sequence). The CDR3 runs 18 residues. The CDR3 loop reads CASSQGDRGPLSNQPQHF. CDR3 bases: TGTGCCAGCAGCCAAGGGGACAGGGGGCCCCTAAGCAATCAGCCCCAGCATTTT. The variable domain in full, completed from reference TRBV3-1 and TRBJ1-5, reads DTAVSQTPKYLVTQMGNDKSIKCEQNLGHDTMYWYKQDSKKFLKIMFSYNNKELIINETVPNRFSPKSPDKAHLNLHINSLELGDSAVYFCASSQGDRGPLSNQPQHFGDGTRLSIL.

The table lists this clonotype with many counts. The chain uses TRBV2 and TRBJ1-1; D not resolved. This CDR3 has 13 amino acids. Germline-derived CDR1 and CDR2 are SNHLY and FYNNEI. V lost 3 bases and J 6 bases, leaving 11 bases between the germline ends. Written as DNA, the CDR3 is TGTGCCAGCAGTGACAGGACGTACCCTGAAGCTTTCTTT. Protein sequence: CASSDRTYPEAFF.

This clonotype was detected ten times or more. The rearrangement links TRBV19 to TRBJ2-2; D not certain. V was shortened by 7 bases and J by 1 base, with 4 bases between the two germline ends. This CDR3 is built from 12 residues. Germline V gene sequence: CDR1 LNHDA, CDR2 SQIVND (reference sequence). The CDR3 loop is CASTLNTGELFF. CDR3 sequence (DNA): TGTGCCAGTACCTTGAACACCGGGGAGCTGTTTTTT. Together with reference TRBV19 and TRBJ2-2, the CDR3 gives the full variable domain: DGGITQSPKYLFRKEGQNVTLSCEQNLNHDAMYWYRQDPGQGLRLIYYSQIVNDFQKGDIAEGYSVSREKKESFPLTVTSAQKNPTAFYLCASTLNTGELFFGEGSRLTVL.

The chain couples TRBV7-9 to TRBJ2-7; maybe TRBD2 (6 bases). Germline values: CDR1 SEHNR, CDR2 FQNEAQ (reference sequence). This CDR3 is built from 15 residues. Trimming removed 5 bases at V and 1 base at J, with 15 bases between. CDR3 DNA: TGTGCCAGCAGCGCCATAGCGGAGGGGTCCTACGAGCAGTACTTC. It is translated as CASSAIAEGSYEQYF. The complete variable domain, with remaining parts taken from reference TRBV7-9 and TRBJ2-7, reads DTGVSQNPRHKITKRGQNVTFRCDPISEHNRLYWYRQTLGQGPEFLTYFQNEAQLEKSRLLSDRFSAERPKGSFSTLEIQRTEQGDSAMYLCASSAIAEGSYEQYFGPGTRLTVT.

This clonotype was recorded a few times. The J gene is TRBJ1-2, the V gene TRBV5-1; no reliable D call. V was pared by 5 bases and J by 4 bases, with 12 bases between. The CDR3 spans 13 residues. CDR1 is SGHRS, CDR2 YFSETQ, per germline. CDR3 sequence reads: CASRFEAAYGYTF. CDR3 sequence (DNA): TGCGCCAGCAGATTCGAGGCCGCCTATGGCTACACCTTC.

The gene calls are TRBV28 and TRBJ2-1; a weak D match, TRBD1 (6 bases). V was trimmed by 5 bases and J by 10 bases, leaving 24 bases between them. Looked up from germline, CDR1 is MDHEN and CDR2 is SYDVKM. The CDR3 sequence is 16 residues long. CDR3 nucleotides: TGTGCCAGCAGTCCGGCGGAGGCGACAGGTCTTCGGGAGCAGTTCTTC. Translated, it gives CASSPAEATGLREQFF.

This clonotype was seen ten or more times. The CDR3 here is CSAQGQAQETQYF. CDR3 DNA sequence: TGCAGTGCTCAAGGACAGGCCCAAGAGACCCAGTACTTC. The gene calls are TRBV20-1 and TRBJ2-5; 7 bases are a match to TRBD1. The CDR3 length is 13 residues. The junction had 4 bases not matched to a gene; V was cut back by 5 bases and J by 1 base. Germline assignment: CDR1 DFQATT and CDR2 SNEGSKA (reference sequence).

This clonotype was detected only a few times. The chain uses TRBV6-4 and TRBJ2-1; D might be TRBD2 (7 bases). The CDR3 consists of 16 residues. The germline V gene has CDR1 MRHNA and CDR2 SNTAGT. The ends were cut back, 0 bases at V and 6 bases at J, with 15 bases in the middle. The CDR3 coding sequence is TGTGCCAGCAGTGACTCGTCGGGGGGCGAATCCAATGAGCAGTTCTTC. Translating gives CASSDSSGGESNEQFF.

This clonotype was recorded at least ten times. V and J are TRBV28 and TRBJ2-3; D unresolved. V lost 8 bases to trimming and J lost 3 bases, with 15 bases between them. In germline, CDR1 is MDHEN, CDR2 SYDVKM. The CDR3 loop spans 14 amino acids. CDR3 bases: TGTGCCAGCGTGACAAGTGGGCCGACAGATACGCAGTATTTT. Protein product: CASVTSGPTDTQYF.

As for this clonotype: A clone one base away is much larger, so this may be a read error. The chain combines TRBV15 with TRBJ1-4; tentatively, D is TRBD1 (5 bases). The CDR3 length is 15 residues. The germline gives CDR1 LNHNV, CDR2 YYDKDF (reference sequence). CDR3 sequence: CATSREARANERLFF. The CDR3 DNA sequence: TGTGCCACCAGCAGAGAGGCCAGGGCTAATGAAAGACTGTTTTTT.

This clonotype was seen only a few times. A read error is the likely source, as a far larger clone sits one nucleotide away. This chain uses TRBV6-2 or TRBV6-3 with TRBJ2-1; the match to TRBD2 covers 9 bases. Germline V gene lookup returns CDR1 MNHEY and CDR2 SVGEGT. The CDR3 has 16 residues. The V and J ends lost 0 bases and 1 base, in that order; junction bases with no gene match: 1. The CDR3 protein is CASSYSSGSSYNEQFF. The CDR3 coding sequence is TGTGCCAGCAGTTACTCTAGCGGGAGTTCCTACAATGAGCAGTTCTTC.

This clonotype was seen at least ten times. This chain joins TRBV10-3 and TRBJ2-7; D is ambiguous. Trimming took 2 bases from V and 0 from J, leaving 11 bases between them. CDR1 and CDR2 from the germline V gene are ENHRY and SYGVKD. The CDR3 spans 15 residues. The CDR3 loop is CAISEHNPTSYEQYF. The CDR3 nucleotides are TGTGCCATCAGTGAGCACAACCCAACCTCCTACGAGCAGTACTTC.

This clonotype was seen ten or more times. The J gene is TRBJ2-1, the V gene TRBV7-9, with 9 bases aligning to TRBD2. The length of the CDR3 is 16 residues. With V trimmed by 2 bases and J by 10 bases, 12 bases remained unmatched. Germline assignment: CDR1 SEHNR and CDR2 FQNEAQ (reference sequence). This CDR3 reads CASSLSGTSFPPEQFF. The CDR3 DNA is TGTGCCAGCAGCTTATCCGGGACTAGCTTCCCCCCGGAGCAGTTCTTC.

This clonotype turned up a few times. The V call is TRBV20-1, the J call TRBJ1-5; D possibly corresponds to TRBD1 (6 bases). The germline V gene has CDR1 DFQATT and CDR2 SNEGSKA (reference sequence). Trimming cost V 3 bases and J 3 bases, with 15 bases left between them. CDR3 length: 15 residues. This chain's CDR3 is CSASLGGGLNQPQHF. The CDR3 DNA follows: TGCAGTGCTAGTCTAGGGGGGGGGCTCAATCAGCCCCAGCATTTT.

This clonotype was recorded at least ten times. The rearrangement uses TRBV12-3 or TRBV12-4 and TRBJ2-3; 8 nucleotides agree with TRBD1. Trimming took 9 bases from V and 15 from J; bases not matched to a gene: 11. This CDR3 region has 11 residues. CDR3 region: CASAPGQGKYF. DNA for the CDR3: TGTGCCAGTGCCCCCGGACAGGGAAAATATTTT.

Ten or more counts support this clonotype. This sequence joins TRBV28 and TRBJ1-1; possibly TRBD1 for D (5 bases). Germline-derived CDR1 and CDR2 are MDHEN and SYDVKM. The CDR3 extends over 15 amino acids. V lost 9 bases and J 0 bases, leaving 17 bases between the germline ends. CDR3 region: CASVEAGRLNTEAFF. The CDR3 coding sequence is TGTGCCAGTGTGGAAGCAGGGCGATTGAACACTGAAGCTTTCTTT.

This clonotype was seen many times. The chain uses TRBV10-3 and TRBJ2-7; TRBD1 agrees at 10 bases. Germline V gives CDR1 ENHRY, CDR2 SYGVKD. This CDR3 comprises 13 residues. The ends lost 5 bases at V and 6 bases at J; junction bases unmatched: 4. The CDR3 reads CAISTGTGAEQYF. Here the CDR3 DNA reads TGTGCCATCAGTACAGGGACAGGGGCCGAGCAGTACTTC.

This clonotype was seen a handful of times. The rearrangement links TRBV5-6 to TRBJ2-1, with 7 bases matching TRBD2. With V trimmed by 3 bases and J by 9 bases, 9 bases remained unmatched. Germline CDR1 and CDR2: SGHDT and YYEEEE. This CDR3 is built from 14 residues. CDR3 protein: CASSSWGGGLEQFF. CDR3 sequence (DNA): TGTGCCAGCAGCTCGTGGGGGGGGGGTCTTGAGCAGTTCTTC.

This clonotype came up many times. The chain couples TRBV4-2 to TRBJ2-7, with 11 bases aligning to TRBD2. V lost 4 bases to trimming and J lost 6 bases; unmatched junction nucleotides: 2. This CDR3 region has 13 residues. CDR1 LGHNA and CDR2 YNFKEQ come from the germline V gene. CDR3 bases: TGTGCCAGCAGCCGACTAGCGGGGCTCGAGCAGTACTTC. Translation gives CASSRLAGLEQYF.

The V and J genes are TRBV19 and TRBJ2-7; D gene unclear. CDR1 and CDR2 (germline): LNHDA, SQIVND (reference sequence). V was shortened by 7 bases and J by 1 base, with 11 bases between the two germline ends. This CDR3 contains 13 residues. CDR3 in amino acids: CASIGDGSYEQYF. In nucleotides, the CDR3 is TGTGCCAGTATTGGGGATGGGTCCTACGAGCAGTACTTC.

The table lists this clonotype with many counts. The chain uses TRBV28 and TRBJ2-3; D is perhaps TRBD2 (6 bases). Germline lookup yields CDR1 MDHEN and CDR2 SYDVKM. Trimming took 7 bases from V and 4 from J, leaving 12 bases between them. The CDR3 has 13 residues. CDR3: CASTLKRADTQYF. CDR3 sequence (DNA): TGTGCCAGCACTCTAAAGCGGGCAGATACGCAGTATTTT.

This clonotype appeared once. The J gene is TRBJ2-3, the V gene TRBV7-9; D is ambiguous. Germline CDR1 is SEHNR and CDR2 is FQNEAQ (reference sequence). Deletions cut 7 bases from V and 2 bases from J, with 7 bases between. This CDR3 region has 12 residues. CDR3 coding DNA: TGTGCCAGCAAGGTAGACACAGATACGCAGTATTTT. It specifies CASKVDTDTQYF.

The chain carries TRBV20-1 and TRBJ2-2; TRBD2 might be the D (6 bases). The CDR3 contains 12 residues. The germline gives CDR1 DFQATT, CDR2 SNEGSKA (reference sequence). The V end was cut by 3 bases, the J end by 6 bases, with 8 bases between. CDR3 sequence: CSAREGPGELFF. The CDR3 DNA follows: TGCAGTGCTAGGGAGGGGCCCGGGGAGCTGTTTTTT.

This clonotype was counted at least ten times. The V and J genes are TRBV9 and TRBJ2-5, with TRBD1 matching over 11 bases. After removal of 4 bases from V and 4 bases from J, the junction contained 9 bases not matched to a gene. CDR1 SGDLS and CDR2 YYNGEE come from the germline V gene. CDR3 length: 16 amino acids. CDR3 DNA sequence: TGTGCCAGCAGCTTATCCGGGACAGGGGGAGTAGAGACCCAGTACTTC. This sequence encodes CASSLSGTGGVETQYF.